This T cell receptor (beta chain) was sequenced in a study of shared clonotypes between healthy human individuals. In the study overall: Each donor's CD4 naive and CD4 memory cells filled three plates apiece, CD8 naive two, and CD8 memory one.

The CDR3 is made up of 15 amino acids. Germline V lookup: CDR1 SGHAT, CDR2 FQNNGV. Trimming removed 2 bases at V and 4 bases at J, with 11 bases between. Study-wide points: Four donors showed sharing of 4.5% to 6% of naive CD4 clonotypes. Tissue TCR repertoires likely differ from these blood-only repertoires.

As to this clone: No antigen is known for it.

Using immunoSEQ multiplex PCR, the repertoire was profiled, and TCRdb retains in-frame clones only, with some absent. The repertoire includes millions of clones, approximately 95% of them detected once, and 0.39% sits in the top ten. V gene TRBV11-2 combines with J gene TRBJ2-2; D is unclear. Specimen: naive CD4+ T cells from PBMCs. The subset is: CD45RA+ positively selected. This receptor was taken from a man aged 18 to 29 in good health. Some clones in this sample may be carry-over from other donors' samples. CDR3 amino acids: CASSLLLVGTGELFF. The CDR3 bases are TGTGCCAGCAGCTTACTCTTAGTGGGCACCGGGGAGCTGTTTTTT.